These 27 T cell receptor beta chains share one sample of origin, sequenced in a study of PD-1 blockade in mismatch repair-deficient tumors. Assay: immunoSEQ multiplex PCR; the TCRdb copy retains only in-frame clones and omits some. The sample records tens of thousands of clones, approximately 89% being singletons. The sample in question was peripheral blood, obtained 52 weeks after starting pembrolizumab. The receptors originated from an adult with mismatch repair-deficient cancer.

The chain links TRBV7-6 to TRBJ2-7, with 13 positions matching TRBD2. V shed 5 bases, J shed 3 bases, and the junction held 4 bases outside the gene matches. Germline V lookup: CDR1 SGHVS, CDR2 FNYEAQ. This CDR3 spans 15 amino acids. As DNA, the CDR3 is TGTGCCAGCAGCCGGACTAGCGGGAGTATCTACGAGCAGTACTTC. This codes for CASSRTSGSIYEQYF.

The CDR3 spells CASSQVHRGSYEQYF. As DNA, the CDR3 is TGCGCCAGCAGCCAAGTCCACAGGGGGTCCTACGAGCAGTACTTC. This rearrangement joins TRBV4-1 to TRBJ2-7; 8 nucleotides agree with TRBD1. Germline V lookup: CDR1 MGHRA, CDR2 YSYEKL. The CDR3 has 15 amino acids. The J segment lost 1 base and the V segment lost 1 base, leaving 3 bases of the junction unmatched.

This clone was picked up a small number of times. The rearrangement uses TRBV10-3 and TRBJ2-7; TRBD1 matches at 8 bases. This CDR3 contains 12 residues. In germline, CDR1 is ENHRY, CDR2 SYGVKD. J was trimmed by 3 bases and V by 10 bases; bases with no gene match: 5. The CDR3 coding sequence is TGTGCCACGGAGACAGGGGACTACGAGCAGTACTTC. Translated, it gives CATETGDYEQYF.

V usage is TRBV13 and J usage is TRBJ2-1, with D maybe TRBD1 (8 bases). The CDR3 extends over 20 amino acids. V was shortened by 6 bases and J by 4 bases, with 31 bases between the two germline ends. The germline gives CDR1 PRHDT, CDR2 FYEKMQ (reference sequence). The CDR3 DNA follows: TGTGCCAGCAGTCCCACAGGGGGGGAAACCTACAAGTCCGCTTACAATGAGCAGTTCTTC. Encoded protein: CASSPTGGETYKSAYNEQFF.

This clone occurred a few times. V is TRBV30 and J is TRBJ1-2, with 9 nucleotides matching TRBD1. With V trimmed by 1 base and J by 12 bases, 6 bases remained unmatched. The germline gives CDR1 GTSNPN, CDR2 SVGIG (reference sequence). The CDR3 totals 12 residues. As DNA, the CDR3 is TGTGCCTGGAGTGCGGGACAGGGACCGCACACCTTC. Amino acids: CAWSAGQGPHTF.

The chain links TRBV9 to TRBJ2-1; D is perhaps TRBD2 (7 bases). Germline V lookup: CDR1 SGDLS, CDR2 YYNGEE. The V and J ends lost 0 bases and 7 bases respectively, with 29 bases between them. This CDR3 region has 20 residues. The CDR3 DNA is TGTGCCAGCAGCGTAGGGGTCAGGGGCGACGGCGGGAGCCCGTGGAATGAGCAGTTCTTC. It translates to CASSVGVRGDGGSPWNEQFF.

This clone was detected only once. The genes are TRBV27 and TRBJ1-2; 8 nucleotides line up with TRBD1. From germline, CDR1 is MNHEY and CDR2 SMNVEV (reference sequence). CDR3 length equals 17 residues. Losses at the gene ends were 1 base for V and 5 bases for J; bases not matched to a gene: 12. The CDR3 DNA sequence: TGTGCCAGCAGTTTATTCAGCCCGGGACAGGCTGATTATGGCTACACCTTC. It codes for CASSLFSPGQADYGYTF.

The gene calls are TRBV29-1 and TRBJ2-1; D is unresolved. This CDR3 is built from 11 residues. Trimming removed 8 bases at V and 6 bases at J, with 11 bases between. The germline V gene has CDR1 SQVTM and CDR2 ANQGSEA. CDR3: CSLGKPNEQFF. CDR3 DNA sequence: TGCAGCTTAGGGAAACCCAATGAGCAGTTCTTC.

The chain employs TRBV11-3 and TRBJ2-7, with 9 bases fitting TRBD1. Germline CDR1 is SGHNT and CDR2 is YENEEA. The V gene end was trimmed by 4 bases and the J gene end by 3 bases; junction bases not matched to a gene: 7. The CDR3 is 15 residues long. CDR3 sequence: CASSSGQGNLYEQYF. CDR3 bases: TGTGCCAGCAGCTCAGGACAGGGGAACCTCTACGAGCAGTACTTC.

The chain links TRBV7-9 to TRBJ2-1; D unclear. In germline, CDR1 is SEHNR, CDR2 FQNEAQ (reference sequence). Trimming cost V 4 bases and J 4 bases, with 5 bases left between them. This CDR3 has 12 residues. The CDR3 DNA reads as TGTGCCAGCAGCTCCCTATACAATGAGCAGTTCTTC. It codes for CASSSLYNEQFF.

The V call is TRBV4-3, the J call TRBJ1-2, with TRBD1 matching 7 bases. V lost 1 base to trimming and J lost 7 bases; unmatched junction nucleotides: 12. The CDR3 spans 16 residues. CDR1 LGHNA and CDR2 YSLEER come from the germline V gene. CDR3 bases: TGCGCCAGCAGCCAAGTTGGAGGGGGCGCTGGGTTTGGCTACACCTTC. Protein product: CASSQVGGGAGFGYTF.

The rearrangement uses TRBV27 and TRBJ2-7; D is possibly TRBD1 or TRBD2 (5 bases each). Germline-derived CDR1 and CDR2 are MNHEY and SMNVEV (reference sequence). V lost 6 bases and J lost 0, with 15 bases in between. The CDR3 covers 15 residues. The CDR3, as DNA: TGTGCCAGCAGCCCCGGGACGGGGAGCTCCTACGAGCAGTACTTC. This codes for CASSPGTGSSYEQYF.

This clone showed up just once. V is TRBV9 and J is TRBJ2-3; the D gene is possibly TRBD2 (6 bases). CDR1 is SGDLS and CDR2 is YYNGEE in the germline V gene. CDR3 size: 15 residues. Between the trimmed V and J ends, which lost 0 bases and 1 base, there was a span of 9 bases. The chain's CDR3 is CASSVDWGGTDTQYF. In nucleotides, the CDR3 is TGTGCCAGCAGCGTAGACTGGGGGGGCACAGATACGCAGTATTTT.

This clone was found a few times. V usage is TRBV5-4 and J usage is TRBJ2-2; TRBD2 is a possible D gene (5 bases). The CDR3 is made up of 13 amino acids. Germline assignment: CDR1 SGHNT and CDR2 YYREEE (reference sequence). Trimming pared 2 bases from V and 4 bases from J, leaving 6 bases between. In DNA form, the CDR3 reads TGTGCCAGCAGCTTTGAGGGCACCGGGGAGCTGTTTTTT. Translation gives CASSFEGTGELFF.

This clone was observed a single time. J is TRBJ2-3 and V is TRBV29-1, with D possibly TRBD1 on 6 matching bases. CDR1 is SQVTM and CDR2 is ANQGSEA in the germline V gene. The V end was cut by 6 bases, the J end by 2 bases, with 9 bases between. This CDR3 spans 12 amino acids. As DNA, the CDR3 is TGCAGCGTAGGACAGTACACAGATACGCAGTATTTT. Amino acids: CSVGQYTDTQYF.

The chain uses TRBV28 and TRBJ2-1; 8 positions match TRBD2. In germline, CDR1 is MDHEN, CDR2 SYDVKM. The CDR3 spans 17 residues. Trimming cost V 4 bases and J 10 bases; bases outside gene matches: 18. The CDR3 bases are TGTGCCAGCAGTTCCTCTGGGGGTAGCGGGGAGGAAGACGAGCAGTTCTTC. It specifies CASSSSGGSGEEDEQFF.

The J gene is TRBJ1-4, the V gene TRBV7-9; D perhaps matches TRBD1 (5 bases). Germline values: CDR1 SEHNR, CDR2 FQNEAQ (reference sequence). Trimming left V 5 bases short and J 7 bases short, with 11 bases between. The CDR3 spans 13 residues. The CDR3 DNA follows: TGTGCCAGCAGCACCCTGACAGCTGAAAAACTGTTTTTT. It codes for CASSTLTAEKLFF.

In regard to this clone: At one of its ends the junction is not consistent with the germline gene, which may arise from a read error. At the DNA level, this CDR3 is encoded by other sequences in the same sample as well. The chain joins TRBV29-1 to TRBJ2-3, with D perhaps matching TRBD1 (6 bases). The CDR3 totals 13 residues. Germline CDR1 SQVTM, CDR2 ANQGSEA. The CDR3 nucleotides read TGCAGCGTCAACAGGGACCGCACAGATACACAGTATTTT. Its translation is CSVNRDRTDTQYF.

V is TRBV11-2 and J is TRBJ2-1; 10 positions match TRBD1. Trimming removed 1 base from V and 3 bases from J; junction bases left unmatched: 6. CDR1 and CDR2 (germline): SGHAT, FQNNGV. CDR3 size: 17 residues. The CDR3 region has the DNA TGTGCCAGCAGCTTAGGAGGGGGACAGGGGTACTACAATGAGCAGTTCTTC. Translation: CASSLGGGQGYYNEQFF.

The chain combines TRBV4-1 with TRBJ2-7, with TRBD2 matching 7 bases. The CDR3 contains 15 residues. Trimming took 1 base from V and 0 from J; bases not matched to a gene: 3. The germline CDR1 and CDR2 sequences are MGHRA and YSYEKL. In DNA form, the CDR3 reads TGCGCCAGCAGCCAAGGGGGAGGGAGCTCCTACGAGCAGTACTTC. Residues: CASSQGGGSSYEQYF.

The chain links TRBV12-5 to TRBJ2-1, with 11 positions matching TRBD1. V was pared by 6 bases and J by 8 bases, with 9 bases of the junction left unmatched. The CDR3 extends over 15 amino acids. Germline V gene data show CDR1 as LGHNT and CDR2 as FRNRAP. The CDR3 loop reads CASGPGQGVIDEQFF. CDR3 nucleotides: TGTGCTAGTGGCCCGGGACAGGGGGTAATCGATGAGCAGTTCTTC.

Of note for this clone: At one boundary the junction diverges from the germline segment, which might be a read error. The rearrangement links TRBV19 to TRBJ2-3, with D perhaps TRBD1 (6 bases). The CDR3 sequence is 13 residues long. Looked up from germline, CDR1 is LNHDA and CDR2 is SQIVND (reference sequence). The CDR3 is CASIAGDEDAQYF. The CDR3 nucleotides read TGTGCCAGTATAGCAGGGGATGAAGATGCGCAGTATTTT.

V is TRBV9 and J is TRBJ2-1; 9 nucleotides agree with TRBD1. Trimming at V came to 2 bases and at J to 4 bases, leaving 4 bases not matched to a gene. The CDR3 spans 15 residues. Per germline, CDR1 SGDLS and CDR2 YYNGEE. The CDR3 DNA is TGTGCCAGCAGCGTCAGGGGACAGGGTTACAATGAGCAGTTCTTC. Translating it yields CASSVRGQGYNEQFF.

The chain combines TRBV11-2 with TRBJ2-7; unclear D gene. V dropped 5 bases and J dropped 2 bases, with 13 bases sitting between them. The CDR3 covers 14 residues. Germline V gives CDR1 SGHAT, CDR2 FQNNGV. The DNA of the CDR3 is TGTGCCAGCAGCCACGGATTCGATGCCTACGAGCAGTACTTC. Its translation: CASSHGFDAYEQYF. Supplemented by reference TRBV11-2 and TRBJ2-7, the full variable domain reads EAGVAQSPRYKIIEKRQSVAFWCNPISGHATLYWYQQILGQGPKLLIQFQNNGVVDDSQLPKDRFSAERLKGVDSTLKIQPAKLEDSAVYLCASSHGFDAYEQYFGPGTRLTVT.

The rearrangement links TRBV19 to TRBJ1-4; D ambiguous. The germline gives CDR1 LNHDA, CDR2 SQIVND (reference sequence). The CDR3 totals 12 residues. The V end was cut by 4 bases, the J end by 5 bases, with 5 bases between. As DNA, the CDR3 is TGTGCCAGTAGTACCCAGAATGAAAAACTGTTTTTT. Its translation is CASSTQNEKLFF. The full variable domain, its missing parts supplied by reference TRBV19 and TRBJ1-4, is DGGITQSPKYLFRKEGQNVTLSCEQNLNHDAMYWYRQDPGQGLRLIYYSQIVNDFQKGDIAEGYSVSREKKESFPLTVTSAQKNPTAFYLCASSTQNEKLFFGSGTQLSVL.

The chain couples TRBV28 to TRBJ2-3; D might be TRBD1 (6 bases). Germline CDR1 reads MDHEN; CDR2 reads SYDVKM. This CDR3 is 13 amino acids long. The V end lost 6 bases, the J end lost 3 bases, and 10 bases lay between the germline ends. CDR3 loop: CASRGAATDTQYF. The DNA for the CDR3 is TGTGCCAGCAGGGGGGCCGCGACAGATACGCAGTATTTT.

CDR3 nucleotides: TGTGCCAGCAGCTCCGACACTACCTCCTACAATGAGCAGTTCTTC. This sequence encodes CASSSDTTSYNEQFF. V gene TRBV7-2 combines with J gene TRBJ2-1, with D hard to call. Germline V CDR1 and CDR2: SGHTA, FQGNSA. The CDR3 contains 15 residues. Trimming removed 4 bases at V and 0 bases at J, with 10 bases between.